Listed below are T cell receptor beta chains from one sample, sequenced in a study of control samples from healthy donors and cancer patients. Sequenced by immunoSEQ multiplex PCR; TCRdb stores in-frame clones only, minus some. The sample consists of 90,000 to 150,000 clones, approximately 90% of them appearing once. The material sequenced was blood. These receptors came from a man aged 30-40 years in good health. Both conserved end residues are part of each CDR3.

CASSLKSSGGSYNEQFF TRBJ2-1 TRBV27
CASSKGSGGAEETQYF TRBJ2-5 TRBV21-1
CASSQGLAGTDTQYF TRBJ2-3 TRBV3-1/TRBV3-2
CASSRDRGRTYEQYF TRBJ2-7 TRBV7-6
CACTYSAGNTEAFF TRBJ1-1 TRBV30
CASSQVMVQGYEQFF TRBJ2-1 TRBV4-1
CASSLDNPGYGYTF TRBJ1-2 TRBV5-1
CASSRLMDTEAFF TRBJ1-1 TRBV12-3/TRBV12-4
CASSQDGTGANSPLHF TRBJ1-6 TRBV4-2
CASNKLVRDTSPLHF TRBJ1-6 TRBV21-1
CASSLDGGTGFTDTQYF TRBJ2-3 TRBV5-1
CASSRLGGQNTEAFF TRBJ1-1 TRBV2
CASSSLSTDTQYF TRBJ2-3 TRBV27
CASSSQAGVSYNEQFF TRBJ2-1 TRBV19
CASSPSQETQYF TRBJ2-5 TRBV11-3
CASSLDSNYGYTF TRBJ1-2 TRBV5-1
CASSLDPWGVGQPQHF TRBJ1-5 TRBV5-1
CATSLGGDQFF TRBJ2-1 TRBV12-3/TRBV12-4
CATKTTDEQYF TRBJ2-7 TRBV2
CASSLDGQGKAFF TRBJ1-1 TRBV5-1
CASSWGQGDSPLHF TRBJ1-6 TRBV6-5
CASSLSPGIGTEAFF TRBJ1-1 TRBV27
CASSIITGSQQETQYF TRBJ2-5 TRBV19
CASRDKGISGNTIYF TRBJ1-3 TRBV19
CASSTLTRGMYQPQHF TRBJ1-5 TRBV6-2/TRBV6-3
CASSLEWRQSKAFF TRBJ1-1 TRBV3-1/TRBV3-2
CASSFRRGRSYGGTANVLTF TRBJ2-6 TRBV5-8
CASSLDWGDSGNTIYF TRBJ1-3 TRBV11-2
CASSLGVVSRLGNQPQHF TRBJ1-5 TRBV4-1
CASSVSGGNNYGYTF TRBJ1-2 TRBV2
CASSSRDRGRRNEKLFF TRBJ1-4 TRBV5-5
CAWGQRFGYTF TRBJ1-2 TRBV30
CASSVRGNSLGETQYF TRBJ2-5 TRBV5-1
CASSQSSGQRNEKLFF TRBJ1-4 TRBV14
CASSPGSGPGNTIYF TRBJ1-3 TRBV5-4
CASSFEGNTEAFF TRBJ1-1 TRBV12-3/TRBV12-4
CASSLEARNSPLHF TRBJ1-6 TRBV14
CASSVALQGPDTQYF TRBJ2-3 TRBV9
CASSLQAAYEQYF TRBJ2-7 TRBV11-3
CASSLSMDRNTEAFF TRBJ1-1 TRBV27
CASRLAGEVGELFF TRBJ2-2 TRBV19
CASSLLQGGNSPLHF TRBJ1-6 TRBV5-1
CASSVDPGQVVSPLHF TRBJ1-6 TRBV9
CASSERVNLRAFF TRBJ1-1 TRBV6-1
CASSRQVYGYTF TRBJ1-2 TRBV12-3/TRBV12-4
CASSLFSEGEKLFF TRBJ1-4 TRBV5-5
CASSPTKGNSPLHF TRBJ1-6 TRBV18
CASSPQGAGVTQYF TRBJ2-5 TRBV6-5
CASSYFLRTEAFF TRBJ1-1 TRBV12-3/TRBV12-4
CASSQGPQKLFF TRBJ1-4 TRBV14
CAWATASSYNEQFF TRBJ2-1 TRBV30
CASSLTGVTDTQYF TRBJ2-3 TRBV19
CASSQGNGETAGELFF TRBJ2-2 TRBV4-1
CASSFRGWETQYF TRBJ2-5 TRBV7-8
CASSPMSGGNQPQHF TRBJ1-5 TRBV3-1/TRBV3-2
CASSGGEGGYTF TRBJ1-2 TRBV11-2
CASSLGEPDTQYF TRBJ2-3 TRBV5-1